These 18 T cell receptor beta chains were sequenced from one sample in a study of CD8 T cells in ankylosing spondylitis. TCRdb independently ran MiXCR on the 5' RACE reads; one entry per CDR3 protein. The data show 150,000 to 200,000 distinct CDR3 sequences, with 10% to 15% seen just once and more than 9.5% held by the top ten. Source material: blood, either unsorted or a sorted T cell fraction (not recorded which). The receptors shown here come from a female donor with ankylosing spondylitis or in good health (not recorded which).

This clonotype was picked up many times. The chain has TRBV28 and TRBJ2-1; 11 positions agree with TRBD1. The junction had 5 bases not matched to a gene; V was cut back by 3 bases and J by 10 bases. CDR1 MDHEN and CDR2 SYDVKM come from the germline V gene. The CDR3 is made up of 14 amino acids. CDR3 coding DNA: TGTGCCAGCAGTTTTGGGGGACAGGGGGGGGAGCAGTTCTTC. It codes for CASSFGGQGGEQFF.

This clonotype was counted at least ten times. The chain employs TRBV20-1 and TRBJ2-7, with 9 positions matching TRBD2. The trim removed 1 base at V and 0 bases at J, leaving 4 bases unmatched. The CDR3 has 15 amino acids. CDR1 and CDR2 (germline): DFQATT, SNEGSKA (reference sequence). The CDR3 reads CSARGLAESSYEQYF. The CDR3 DNA reads as TGCAGTGCTAGAGGACTAGCGGAAAGCTCCTACGAGCAGTACTTC.

This clonotype came up many times. The chain combines TRBV2 with TRBJ1-2; tentatively, D is TRBD1 (5 bases). Trimming shortened V by 2 bases and J by 7 bases, and 11 bases separated the two germline ends. The CDR3 length is 13 residues. Germline V gene lookup returns CDR1 SNHLY and CDR2 FYNNEI. CDR3 amino acids: CASSERRVAGYTF. The CDR3, as DNA: TGTGCCAGCAGTGAACGCAGGGTCGCTGGCTACACCTTC.

This clonotype was counted a few times. This chain links TRBV19 with TRBJ2-1; TRBD2 is a possible D gene (7 bases). The CDR3 loop spans 15 amino acids. With 6 bases removed from V and 3 bases from J, the gap between germline ends came to 15 bases. Germline loops: CDR1 LNHDA, CDR2 SQIVND (reference sequence). This CDR3 reads CASSEGGTNYNEQFF. The CDR3 DNA is TGTGCCAGTAGCGAAGGGGGGACTAACTACAATGAGCAGTTCTTC.

This clonotype was counted at least ten times. The CDR3 sequence is CATSDPGGAYNEQFF. DNA for the CDR3: TGTGCCACCAGTGACCCAGGAGGGGCCTACAATGAGCAGTTCTTC. The V gene is TRBV24-1, the J gene TRBJ2-1; possible D gene TRBD2, 6 bases. CDR1 is KGHDR, CDR2 SFDVKD, per germline. The CDR3 runs to 15 residues. V gave up 4 bases and J gave up 2 bases, with 11 bases separating them.

This clonotype was seen ten or more times. CDR3 region: CASSTSGPYEQYF. The CDR3 coding sequence is TGTGCCAGCTCGACGTCGGGGCCCTACGAGCAGTACTTC. The J gene is TRBJ2-7, the V gene TRBV28, with D perhaps matching TRBD1 or TRBD2 (5 bases each). In germline, CDR1 is MDHEN, CDR2 SYDVKM. With 8 bases removed from V and 2 bases from J, the gap between germline ends came to 13 bases. The CDR3 contains 13 residues.

A few counts support this clonotype. The chain joins TRBV7-9 to TRBJ2-3; D call uncertain. The CDR3 has 12 amino acids. V was cut by 8 bases and J by 5 bases, with 11 bases left in between. CDR1 is SEHNR, CDR2 FQNEAQ, per germline (reference sequence). In nucleotides, the CDR3 is TGTGCCAGCTACCGGACGGTAGATACGCAGTATTTT. Amino acids: CASYRTVDTQYF.

This clonotype was counted many times. CDR3 DNA: TGTGCCAGCAGAAAAGCTCCGGGACAGGGGGCTGATGGCTACACCTTC. Translation gives CASRKAPGQGADGYTF. The chain carries TRBV5-6 and TRBJ1-2; 12 bases line up with TRBD1. This CDR3 contains 16 residues. CDR1 is SGHDT, CDR2 YYEEEE, per germline. Trimming at V came to 5 bases and at J to 6 bases, leaving 11 bases not matched to a gene.

This clonotype has more than one count but fewer than ten. The rearrangement links TRBV7-2 to TRBJ1-4, with D tentatively TRBD1 (6 bases). This CDR3 contains 14 residues. V was cut by 8 bases and J by 7 bases, with 17 bases left in between. Germline values: CDR1 SGHTA, CDR2 FQGNSA. CDR3 bases: TGTGCCAGCGCGCCACCAGGGGTGGGTGAAAAACTGTTTTTT. Residues: CASAPPGVGEKLFF.

This clonotype came up a few times. The chain joins TRBV7-9 to TRBJ1-2; D is uncertain. The V end lost 2 bases, the J end lost 0 bases, and 16 bases lay between the germline ends. The CDR3 extends over 17 amino acids. CDR1 is SEHNR and CDR2 is FQNEAQ in the germline V gene (reference sequence). The CDR3 bases are TGTGCCAGCAGCTTACCAATATTAGGGCAGCCTAACTATGGCTACACCTTC. This translates into CASSLPILGQPNYGYTF. The full variable domain, completed using reference TRBV7-9 and TRBJ1-2, is DTGVSQNPRHKITKRGQNVTFRCDPISEHNRLYWYRQTLGQGPEFLTYFQNEAQLEKSRLLSDRFSAERPKGSFSTLEIQRTEQGDSAMYLCASSLPILGQPNYGYTFGSGTRLTVV.

CDR3 amino acids: CASSGDGGTNYGYTF. For the CDR3, the DNA is TGTGCCAGTAGTGGCGACGGGGGCACAAACTATGGCTACACCTTC. The chain links TRBV19 to TRBJ1-2; D perhaps matches TRBD1 (6 bases). V lost 5 bases and J 2 bases, leaving 15 bases between the germline ends. Per germline, CDR1 LNHDA and CDR2 SQIVND (reference sequence). This CDR3 has 15 residues.

Points on this clonotype: With a much larger clone just one base away, this may be a read error. The V call is TRBV9, the J call TRBJ2-7; D might be TRBD2 (5 bases). The CDR3 extends over 15 amino acids. The V and J ends lost 3 bases and 1 base respectively, with 14 bases between them. In germline, CDR1 is SGDLS, CDR2 YYNGEE. CDR3 residues: CASSETEGASYEQYF. CDR3 nucleotides: TGTGCCAGCAGCGAAACAGAGGGCGCGTCCTACGAGCAGTACTTC.

This clonotype showed up many times. The chain couples TRBV20-1 to TRBJ1-2, with D hard to call. CDR3 length: 14 amino acids. V was clipped by 4 bases and J by 4 bases, with 16 bases between them. Germline CDR1 is DFQATT and CDR2 is SNEGSKA (reference sequence). CDR3 DNA sequence: TGCAGTGCTAACGCCGAAAGGATTTCCTATGGCTACACCTTC. Protein sequence: CSANAERISYGYTF.

This clonotype has at least ten counts. In DNA form, the CDR3 reads TGCAGTGCTAGACCTGGACAAAGGGTGAATTCACCCCTCCACTTT. Its translation: CSARPGQRVNSPLHF. V and J are TRBV20-1 and TRBJ1-6; maybe TRBD1 (5 bases). This CDR3 has 15 amino acids. The germline CDR1 and CDR2 sequences are DFQATT and SNEGSKA (reference sequence). With 2 bases removed from V and 7 bases from J, the gap between germline ends came to 15 bases.

This clonotype was counted ten times or more. CDR3 DNA sequence: TGTGCCAGCAGTTTAGACGTGACCACGAACACTGAAGCTTTCTTT. This encodes CASSLDVTTNTEAFF. The V gene is TRBV12-3 or TRBV12-4, the J gene TRBJ1-1; no clear D gene. The CDR3 is 15 amino acids. V was clipped by 1 base and J by 1 base, with 10 bases between them.

The chain has TRBV30 and TRBJ2-3, with D hard to call. The V and J ends lost 1 base and 6 bases respectively, with 11 bases between them. The CDR3 is 13 amino acids. Germline V gene lookup returns CDR1 GTSNPN and CDR2 SVGIG (reference sequence). Written as DNA, the CDR3 is TGTGCCTGGAGTGCCGTAGCTGCGGATACGCAGTATTTT. Protein: CAWSAVAADTQYF. Full variable domain (missing parts from reference TRBV30 and TRBJ2-3): SQTIHQWPATLVQPVGSPLSLECTVEGTSNPNLYWYRQAAGRGLQLLFYSVGIGQISSEVPQNLSASRPQDRQFILSSKKLLLSDSGFYLCAWSAVAADTQYFGPGTRLTVL.

A few counts support this clonotype. The rearrangement joins TRBV28 to TRBJ1-6; 7 bases fit TRBD1. Trimming cost V 5 bases and J 10 bases; bases outside gene matches: 11. Germline CDR1 MDHEN, CDR2 SYDVKM. The CDR3 extends over 15 amino acids. This chain's CDR3 is CASSRYQGVESPLHF. CDR3 nucleotides: TGTGCCAGCAGTCGTTACCAGGGGGTCGAATCACCCCTCCACTTT.

The table lists this clonotype with many counts. The rearrangement joins TRBV6-1 to TRBJ2-7; 9 positions match TRBD2. After removal of 1 base from V and 1 base from J, the junction contained 5 bases not matched to a gene. Germline loops: CDR1 MNHNS, CDR2 SASEGT. CDR3 length: 16 residues. The CDR3 loop is CASSEGTSDDSYEQYF. DNA of the CDR3: TGTGCCAGCAGTGAAGGGACTAGCGACGATTCCTACGAGCAGTACTTC.